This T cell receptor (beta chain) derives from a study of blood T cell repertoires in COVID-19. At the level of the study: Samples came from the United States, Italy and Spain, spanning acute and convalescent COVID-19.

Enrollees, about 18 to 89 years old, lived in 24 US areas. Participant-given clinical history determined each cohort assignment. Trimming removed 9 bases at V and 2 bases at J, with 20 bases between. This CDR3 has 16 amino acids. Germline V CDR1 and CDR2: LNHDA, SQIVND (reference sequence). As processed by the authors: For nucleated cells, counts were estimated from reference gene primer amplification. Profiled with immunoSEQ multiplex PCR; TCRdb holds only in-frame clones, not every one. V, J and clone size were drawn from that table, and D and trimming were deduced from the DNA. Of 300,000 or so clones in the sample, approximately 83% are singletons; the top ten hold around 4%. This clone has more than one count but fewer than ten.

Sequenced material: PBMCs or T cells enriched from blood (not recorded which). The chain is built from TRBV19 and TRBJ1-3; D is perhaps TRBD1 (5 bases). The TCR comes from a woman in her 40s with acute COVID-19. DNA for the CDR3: TGTGCCAGCGGTAGACAGTCCACTTACCCTGGAAACACCATATATTTT. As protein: CASGRQSTYPGNTIYF.